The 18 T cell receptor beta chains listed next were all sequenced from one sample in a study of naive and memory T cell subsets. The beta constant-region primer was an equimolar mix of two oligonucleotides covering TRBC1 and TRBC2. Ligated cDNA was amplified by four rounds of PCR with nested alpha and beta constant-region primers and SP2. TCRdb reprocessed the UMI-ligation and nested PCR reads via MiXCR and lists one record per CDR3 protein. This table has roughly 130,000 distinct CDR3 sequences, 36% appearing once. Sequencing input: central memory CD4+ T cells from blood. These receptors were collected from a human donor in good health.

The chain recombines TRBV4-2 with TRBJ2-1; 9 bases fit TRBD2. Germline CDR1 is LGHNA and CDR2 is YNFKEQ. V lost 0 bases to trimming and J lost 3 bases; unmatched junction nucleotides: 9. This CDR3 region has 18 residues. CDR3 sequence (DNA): TGTGCCAGCAGCCAAGATCGGCTTACTAGCGGGTTCTACAATGAGCAGTTCTTC. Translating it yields CASSQDRLTSGFYNEQFF.

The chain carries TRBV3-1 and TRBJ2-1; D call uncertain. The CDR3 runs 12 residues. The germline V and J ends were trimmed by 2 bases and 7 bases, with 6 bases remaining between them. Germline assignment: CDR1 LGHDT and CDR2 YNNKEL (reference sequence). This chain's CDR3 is CASSQSWNEQFF. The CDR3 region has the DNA TGTGCCAGCAGCCAAAGTTGGAATGAGCAGTTCTTC.

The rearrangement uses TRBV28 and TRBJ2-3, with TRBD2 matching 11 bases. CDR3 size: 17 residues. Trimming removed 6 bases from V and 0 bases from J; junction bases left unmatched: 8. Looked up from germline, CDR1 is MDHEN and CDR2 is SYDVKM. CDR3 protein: CASSTGTSGSSTDTQYF. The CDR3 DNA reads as TGTGCCAGCAGCACCGGGACTAGCGGATCTAGCACAGATACGCAGTATTTT.

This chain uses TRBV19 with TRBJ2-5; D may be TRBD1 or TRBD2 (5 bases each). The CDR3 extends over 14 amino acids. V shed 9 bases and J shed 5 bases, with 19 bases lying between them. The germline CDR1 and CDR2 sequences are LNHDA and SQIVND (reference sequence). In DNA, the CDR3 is TGTGCCAGCCGTCGGGGCTGGGCTAGCGAGACCCAGTACTTC. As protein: CASRRGWASETQYF.

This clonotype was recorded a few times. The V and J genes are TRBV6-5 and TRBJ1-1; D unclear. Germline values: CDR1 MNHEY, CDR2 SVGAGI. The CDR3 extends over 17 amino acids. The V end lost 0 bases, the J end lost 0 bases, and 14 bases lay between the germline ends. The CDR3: CASSYSTRSIVNTEAFF. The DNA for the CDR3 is TGTGCCAGCAGTTACTCGACGAGGTCGATAGTGAACACTGAAGCTTTCTTT.

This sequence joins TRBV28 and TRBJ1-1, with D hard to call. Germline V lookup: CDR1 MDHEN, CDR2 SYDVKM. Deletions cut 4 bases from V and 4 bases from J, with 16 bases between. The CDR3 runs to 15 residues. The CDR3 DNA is TGTGCCAGCAGTTCTCGGAGACCCTCGGGCACTGAAGCTTTCTTT. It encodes CASSSRRPSGTEAFF.

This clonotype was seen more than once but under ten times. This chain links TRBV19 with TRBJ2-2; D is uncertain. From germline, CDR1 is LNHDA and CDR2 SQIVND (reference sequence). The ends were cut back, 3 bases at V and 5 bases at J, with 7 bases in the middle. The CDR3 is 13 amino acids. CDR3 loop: CASSIVRTGELFF. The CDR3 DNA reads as TGTGCCAGTAGTATCGTCCGAACCGGGGAGCTGTTTTTT.

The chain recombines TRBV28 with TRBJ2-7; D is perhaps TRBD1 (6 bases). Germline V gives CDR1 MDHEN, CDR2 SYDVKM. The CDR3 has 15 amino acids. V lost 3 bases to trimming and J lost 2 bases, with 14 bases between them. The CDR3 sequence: CASSFGDKSTYEQYF. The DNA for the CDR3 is TGTGCCAGCAGTTTTGGGGACAAGAGTACCTACGAGCAGTACTTC.

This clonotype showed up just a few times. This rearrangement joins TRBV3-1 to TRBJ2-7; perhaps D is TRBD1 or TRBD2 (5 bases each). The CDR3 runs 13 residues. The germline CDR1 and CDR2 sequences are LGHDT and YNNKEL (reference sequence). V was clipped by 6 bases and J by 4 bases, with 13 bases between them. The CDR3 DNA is TGTGCCAGCAGTCGGGACGGAAATTACGAGCAGTACTTC. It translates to CASSRDGNYEQYF.

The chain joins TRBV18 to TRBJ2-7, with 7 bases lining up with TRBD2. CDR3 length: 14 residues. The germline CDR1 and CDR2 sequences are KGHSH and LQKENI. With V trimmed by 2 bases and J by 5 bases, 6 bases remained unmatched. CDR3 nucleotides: TGTGCCAGCTCACCAATGGGAGGGGAGAACGAGCAGTACTTC. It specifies CASSPMGGENEQYF.

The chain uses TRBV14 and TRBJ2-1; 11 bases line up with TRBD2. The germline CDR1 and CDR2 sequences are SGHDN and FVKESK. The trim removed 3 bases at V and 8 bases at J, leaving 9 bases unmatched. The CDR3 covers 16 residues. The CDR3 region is CASSQTTSGRWYEQFF. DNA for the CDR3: TGTGCCAGCAGCCAGACTACTAGCGGGAGATGGTATGAGCAGTTCTTC. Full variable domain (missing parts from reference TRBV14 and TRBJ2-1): EAGVTQFPSHSVIEKGQTVTLRCDPISGHDNLYWYRRVMGKEIKFLLHFVKESKQDESGMPNNRFLAERTGGTYSTLKVQPAELEDSGVYFCASSQTTSGRWYEQFFGPGTRLTVL.

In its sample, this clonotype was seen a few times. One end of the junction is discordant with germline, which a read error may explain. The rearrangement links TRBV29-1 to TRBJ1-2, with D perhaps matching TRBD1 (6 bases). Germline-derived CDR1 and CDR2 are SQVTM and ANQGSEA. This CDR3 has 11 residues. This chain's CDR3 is CSVALKWDTVF. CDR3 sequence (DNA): TGCAGCGTTGCCCTCAAGTGGGACACAGTTTTC.

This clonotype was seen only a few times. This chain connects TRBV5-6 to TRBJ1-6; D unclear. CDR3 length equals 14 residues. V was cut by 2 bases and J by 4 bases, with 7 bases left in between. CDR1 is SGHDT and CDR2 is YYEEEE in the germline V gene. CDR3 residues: CASSFEQYNSPLHF. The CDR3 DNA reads TGTGCCAGCAGCTTTGAACAGTATAATTCACCCCTCCACTTT.

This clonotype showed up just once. The CDR3 nucleotides are TGCAGTGCCCAGAGTGGGCTAGCAGCTACCTACGAGCAGTACTTC. Translation gives CSAQSGLAATYEQYF. The genes are TRBV20-1 and TRBJ2-7, with D maybe TRBD2 (5 bases). With 6 bases removed from V and 2 bases from J, the gap between germline ends came to 20 bases. CDR1 is DFQATT, CDR2 SNEGSKA, per germline (reference sequence). The CDR3 is 15 amino acids.

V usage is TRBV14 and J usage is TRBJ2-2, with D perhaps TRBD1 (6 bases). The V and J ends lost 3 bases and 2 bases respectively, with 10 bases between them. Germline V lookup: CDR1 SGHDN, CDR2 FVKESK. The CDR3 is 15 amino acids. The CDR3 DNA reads TGTGCCAGCAGCCAGCAGGACAGCAACACCGGGGAGCTGTTTTTT. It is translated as CASSQQDSNTGELFF.

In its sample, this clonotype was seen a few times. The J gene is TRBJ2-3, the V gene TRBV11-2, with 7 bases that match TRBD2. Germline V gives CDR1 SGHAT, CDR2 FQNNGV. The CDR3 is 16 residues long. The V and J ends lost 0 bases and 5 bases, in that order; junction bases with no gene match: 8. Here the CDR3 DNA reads TGTGCCAGCAGCTTAGATCTGGCGGGAGTGGGAGATACGCAGTATTTT. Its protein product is CASSLDLAGVGDTQYF.

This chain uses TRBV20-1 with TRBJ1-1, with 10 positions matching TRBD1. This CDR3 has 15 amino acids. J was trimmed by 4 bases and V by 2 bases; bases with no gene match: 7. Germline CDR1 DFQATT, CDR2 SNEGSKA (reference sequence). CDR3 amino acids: CSARPGQGPPTEAFF. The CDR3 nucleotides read TGCAGTGCTAGACCGGGACAGGGGCCGCCCACTGAAGCTTTCTTT.

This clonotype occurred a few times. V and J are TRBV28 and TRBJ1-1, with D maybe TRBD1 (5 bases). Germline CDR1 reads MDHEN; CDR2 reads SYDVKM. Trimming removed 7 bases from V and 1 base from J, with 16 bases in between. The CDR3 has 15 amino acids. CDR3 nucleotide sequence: TGTGCCAGCACTTTGGGACGTCTGAAGAACACTGAAGCTTTCTTT. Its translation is CASTLGRLKNTEAFF.